These 19 T cell receptor beta chains share one sample of origin, sequenced in a study of technical replicates of blood from a handful of donors. The assay was immunoSEQ multiplex PCR, and TCRdb's table has in-frame clones only and misses some. The data contain more than 65,000 clones, around 97% of them singletons. The sequencing input was T cells isolated from PBMCs. The receptors derive from a human donor in good health.

V usage is TRBV28 and J usage is TRBJ2-7; D possibly corresponds to TRBD2 (6 bases). This CDR3 has 13 residues. The V and J ends lost 5 bases and 3 bases respectively, with 11 bases between them. Germline V CDR1 and CDR2: MDHEN, SYDVKM. CDR3 sequence: CASSVGLRYEQYF. The CDR3 nucleotides are TGTGCCAGCAGTGTGGGACTTCGCTACGAGCAGTACTTC.

V gene TRBV5-5 combines with J gene TRBJ2-1; 8 bases fit TRBD1. V was clipped by 5 bases and J by 3 bases; unmatched bases: 7. Germline loops: CDR1 SGHKS, CDR2 YYEKEE (reference sequence). The CDR3 has 15 amino acids. CDR3 DNA: TGTGCCAGCAGTCCACAGGGGGATGGCTACAATGAGCAGTTCTTC. Translation gives CASSPQGDGYNEQFF.

The CDR3 is CASSENQADQPQHF. The CDR3 coding sequence is TGTGCCAGCAGTGAAAATCAGGCTGATCAGCCCCAGCATTTT. The chain links TRBV6-1 to TRBJ1-5, with unresolved D. V lost 2 bases and J 5 bases, leaving 10 bases between the germline ends. Germline CDR1 MNHNS, CDR2 SASEGT. The CDR3 contains 14 residues.

V gene TRBV30 combines with J gene TRBJ1-1; 8 nucleotides line up with TRBD1. The germline V gene encodes CDR1 GTSNPN and CDR2 SVGIG (reference sequence). This CDR3 comprises 14 residues. J lost 11 bases, V lost 2 bases, and 13 bases had no gene match. The CDR3 coding sequence is TGTGCCTGGAGTAGTGGGCAGGGGGCGTTTGGCGCTTTCTTT. This gives the protein CAWSSGQGAFGAFF.

The rearrangement joins TRBV19 to TRBJ1-2; D is possibly TRBD1 (6 bases). This CDR3 is 15 amino acids long. Between the trimmed V and J ends, which lost 2 bases and 4 bases, there was a span of 14 bases. Germline-derived CDR1 and CDR2 are LNHDA and SQIVND (reference sequence). The CDR3 spells CASSITHRDAYGYTF. The CDR3 coding sequence is TGTGCCAGTAGTATAACCCACAGGGATGCCTATGGCTACACCTTC.

The CDR3 DNA sequence: TGTGCCAGCAGCCAAGGGGGCGAGCAGTACTTC. Its translation is CASSQGGEQYF. The chain recombines TRBV6-5 with TRBJ2-7, with D possibly being TRBD1 (6 bases). The ends were cut back, 6 bases at V and 6 bases at J, with 9 bases in the middle. The V gene's germline CDR1 is MNHEY and CDR2 SVGAGI. This CDR3 has 11 amino acids.

The gene calls are TRBV27 and TRBJ2-5; 7 bases are a match to TRBD1. Unmatched junction bases numbered 6, after V lost 5 bases and J lost 0 bases. The length of the CDR3 is 15 residues. CDR1 MNHEY and CDR2 SMNVEV come from the germline V gene (reference sequence). The CDR3 is CASSINQGDQETQYF. CDR3 in DNA: TGTGCCAGCAGTATAAACCAGGGGGACCAAGAGACCCAGTACTTC.

The chain joins TRBV9 to TRBJ2-1; tentatively, D is TRBD2 (6 bases). V was shortened by 0 bases and J by 6 bases, with 10 bases between the two germline ends. Germline assignment: CDR1 SGDLS and CDR2 YYNGEE. The CDR3 is made up of 14 amino acids. CDR3 amino acids: CASSVVTSFNEQFF. DNA of the CDR3: TGTGCCAGCAGCGTAGTGACTAGTTTCAATGAGCAGTTCTTC.

The chain employs TRBV7-9 and TRBJ1-2, with D possibly matching TRBD1 (6 bases). Trimming took 6 bases from V and 4 from J, leaving 12 bases between them. This CDR3 spans 13 amino acids. Germline V gene data show CDR1 as SEHNR and CDR2 as FQNEAQ (reference sequence). For the CDR3, the DNA is TGTGCCAGCAGTTTCGCAGGGGTCTATGGCTACACCTTC. This gives the protein CASSFAGVYGYTF.

The chain uses TRBV7-2 and TRBJ1-2; 9 bases are a match to TRBD1. CDR3 length: 17 residues. Trimming cost V 5 bases and J 5 bases; bases outside gene matches: 15. Germline CDR1 reads SGHTA; CDR2 reads FQGNSA. CDR3 residues: CASSGSFVPGQGYGYTF. CDR3 bases: TGTGCCAGCAGCGGTTCCTTTGTTCCGGGACAGGGTTATGGCTACACCTTC.

This rearrangement joins TRBV5-6 to TRBJ1-1; TRBD1 is a possible D gene (6 bases). Per germline, CDR1 SGHDT and CDR2 YYEEEE. V lost 5 bases and J lost 0, with 8 bases in between. This CDR3 is 13 amino acids long. The CDR3: CASRPGVNTEAFF. The CDR3 DNA is TGTGCCAGCAGGCCAGGGGTGAACACTGAAGCTTTCTTT.

In the case of this clone: One end of the junction fails to match germline, which may point to a read error. The V and J genes are TRBV6-6 and TRBJ1-1; 9 nucleotides agree with TRBD1. The CDR3 is 12 residues long. The germline gives CDR1 MNHNY, CDR2 SVGAGI (reference sequence). This chain's CDR3 is CAGRQGGTEAFF. The CDR3 DNA reads TGTGCCGGCAGACAGGGGGGCACTGAAGCTTTCTTT.

This clone came up once. This chain uses TRBV14 with TRBJ1-1; D gene uncertain. The V end lost 2 bases, the J end lost 2 bases, and 3 bases lay between the germline ends. The CDR3 sequence is 12 residues long. Germline lookup yields CDR1 SGHDN and CDR2 FVKESK. The CDR3, as DNA: TGTGCCAGCAGCCAAACTAACACTGAAGCTTTCTTT. This sequence encodes CASSQTNTEAFF. Full variable domain (remainder filled in from reference TRBV14 and TRBJ1-1): EAGVTQFPSHSVIEKGQTVTLRCDPISGHDNLYWYRRVMGKEIKFLLHFVKESKQDESGMPNNRFLAERTGGTYSTLKVQPAELEDSGVYFCASSQTNTEAFFGQGTRLTVV.

The rearrangement joins TRBV9 to TRBJ2-2, with 7 positions matching TRBD2. CDR3 length equals 15 residues. V lost 3 bases and J lost 2; bases outside the gene matches: 4. Germline values: CDR1 SGDLS, CDR2 YYNGEE. The CDR3 region has the DNA TGTGCCAGCAGCGCAACTAGCGCCAACACCGGGGAGCTGTTTTTT. This gives the protein CASSATSANTGELFF. Full variable domain (rest looked up from reference TRBV9 and TRBJ2-2): DSGVTQTPKHLITATGQRVTLRCSPRSGDLSVYWYQQSLDQGLQFLIQYYNGEERAKGNILERFSAQQFPDLHSELNLSSLELGDSALYFCASSATSANTGELFFGEGSRLTVL.

The CDR3 DNA is TGTGCCATCAGTAGTCTAGCGGGAGGCGGGGATACGCAGTATTTT. It yields the protein CAISSLAGGGDTQYF. The gene calls are TRBV10-3 and TRBJ2-3, with 11 bases fitting TRBD2. Germline V CDR1 and CDR2: ENHRY, SYGVKD. This CDR3 region has 15 residues. The junction had 7 bases not matched to a gene; V was cut back by 5 bases and J by 6 bases.

The chain employs TRBV30 and TRBJ2-3; 12 bases fit TRBD2. J lost 6 bases, V lost 1 base, and 11 bases had no gene match. Germline values: CDR1 GTSNPN, CDR2 SVGIG (reference sequence). The CDR3 has 17 amino acids. The CDR3 spells CAWSDPGLAGYVDTQYF. CDR3 DNA: TGTGCCTGGAGTGACCCCGGACTAGCGGGATATGTGGATACGCAGTATTTT.

This chain connects TRBV6-5 to TRBJ2-7; D remains ambiguous. V was clipped by 0 bases and J by 0 bases, with 12 bases between them. CDR3 length: 16 amino acids. Germline CDR1 is MNHEY and CDR2 is SVGAGI. The CDR3 DNA follows: TGTGCCAGCAGTTACTCGACGGGTACACTCTCCTACGAGCAGTACTTC. Amino acid sequence: CASSYSTGTLSYEQYF.

The chain carries TRBV2 and TRBJ2-3; tentatively, D is TRBD2 (6 bases). Germline CDR1 SNHLY, CDR2 FYNNEI. V was shortened by 10 bases and J by 5 bases, with 13 bases between the two germline ends. This CDR3 is built from 12 residues. The CDR3 DNA is TGTGCCATTCTCCTGGGGGGAGATACGCAGTATTTT. Amino acid sequence: CAILLGGDTQYF.

V is TRBV11-2 and J is TRBJ2-7; no firm D call. Trimming left V 0 bases short and J 5 bases short, with 14 bases between. There are 15 residues in the CDR3. Germline V CDR1 and CDR2: SGHAT, FQNNGV. DNA for the CDR3: TGTGCCAGCAGCTTAGATTCCCTAGGCCCTAACGAGCAGTACTTC. It specifies CASSLDSLGPNEQYF.